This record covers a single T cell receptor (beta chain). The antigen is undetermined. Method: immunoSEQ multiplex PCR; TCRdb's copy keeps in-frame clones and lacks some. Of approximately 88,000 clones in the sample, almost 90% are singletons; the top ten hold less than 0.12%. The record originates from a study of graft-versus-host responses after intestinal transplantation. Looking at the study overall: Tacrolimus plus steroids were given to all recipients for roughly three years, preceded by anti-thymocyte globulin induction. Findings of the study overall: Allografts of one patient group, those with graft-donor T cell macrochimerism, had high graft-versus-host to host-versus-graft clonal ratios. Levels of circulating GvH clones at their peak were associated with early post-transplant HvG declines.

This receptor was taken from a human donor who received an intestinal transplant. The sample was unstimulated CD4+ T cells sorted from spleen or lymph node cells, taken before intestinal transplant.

In nucleotides, the CDR3 is TGTGCCAGCAGTCCGCCCGAGAGAAACACCATATATTTT. It yields the protein CASSPPERNTIYF. This sequence joins TRBV27 and TRBJ1-3; D remains unclear. The V end lost 5 bases, the J end lost 5 bases, and 10 bases lay between the germline ends. Germline CDR1 reads MNHEY; CDR2 reads SMNVEV (reference sequence). This CDR3 contains 13 residues.